The T cell receptor beta chain described here comes from a study of blood T cell repertoires in COVID-19. Patients of the Seattle cohort, enrolled during active infection, were followed longitudinally. The CDR3 consists of 15 residues. Germline loops: CDR1 SNHLY, CDR2 FYNNEI. Deletions cut 6 bases from V and 6 bases from J, with 17 bases between. Libraries were prepared by immunoSEQ multiplex PCR; TCRdb keeps only in-frame clonotypes and omits some of them. The table lists approximately 480,000 clones, nearly 90% of them singletons, with roughly 0.84% in the top ten. Sequencing was performed on peripheral blood. The sequence was collected from a man between 18 and 35 years old with COVID-19, enrolled during active disease. V is TRBV2 and J is TRBJ2-2, with D possibly TRBD2 on 7 matching bases. For the CDR3, the DNA is TGTGCCAGCAGAAGGGGGGGAGTGGTGTCCGGGGAGCTGTTTTTT. This sequence encodes CASRRGGVVSGELFF.